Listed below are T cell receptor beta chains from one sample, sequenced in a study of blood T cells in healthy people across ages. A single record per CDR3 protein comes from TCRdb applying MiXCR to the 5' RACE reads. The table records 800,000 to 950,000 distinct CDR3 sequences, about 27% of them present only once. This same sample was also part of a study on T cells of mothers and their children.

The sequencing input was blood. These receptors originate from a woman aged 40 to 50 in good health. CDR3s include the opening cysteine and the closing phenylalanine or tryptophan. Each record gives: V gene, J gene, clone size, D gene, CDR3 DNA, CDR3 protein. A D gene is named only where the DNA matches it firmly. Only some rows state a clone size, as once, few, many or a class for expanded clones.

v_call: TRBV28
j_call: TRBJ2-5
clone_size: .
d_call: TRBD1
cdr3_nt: TGTGCCAGCAGTACCGTACAGGGGGCTGAGACCCAGTACTTC
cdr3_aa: CASSTVQGAETQYF

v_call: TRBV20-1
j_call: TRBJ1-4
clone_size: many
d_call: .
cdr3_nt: TGCAGTGCTAGGGCGGGGACTAATGAAAAACTGTTTTTT
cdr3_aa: CSARAGTNEKLFF

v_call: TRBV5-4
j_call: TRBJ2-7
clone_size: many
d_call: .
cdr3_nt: TGTGCCAGCAGTGACGGGTTGAGCTCCTACGAGCAGTACTTC
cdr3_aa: CASSDGLSSYEQYF

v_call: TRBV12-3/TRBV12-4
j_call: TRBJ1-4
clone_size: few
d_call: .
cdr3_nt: TGTGCCAGCAGGTCGACTGGGGAAGGAACTAATGAAAAACTGTTTTTT
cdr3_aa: CASRSTGEGTNEKLFF

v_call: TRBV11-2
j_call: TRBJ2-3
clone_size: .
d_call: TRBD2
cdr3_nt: TGTGCCAGCAAGGAAATCTTGGTTAGCGGGGGGTGGGGCACAGATACGCAGTATTTT
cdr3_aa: CASKEILVSGGWGTDTQYF

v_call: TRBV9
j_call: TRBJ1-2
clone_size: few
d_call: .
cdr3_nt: TGTGCCAGCAGCGTAGAGGACGGTAACTATGGCTACACCTTC
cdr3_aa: CASSVEDGNYGYTF

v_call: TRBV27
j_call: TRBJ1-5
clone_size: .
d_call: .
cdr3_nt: TGTGCCAGCCGAACCGGTGTGGCTCAGCCCCAGCATTTT
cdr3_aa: CASRTGVAQPQHF

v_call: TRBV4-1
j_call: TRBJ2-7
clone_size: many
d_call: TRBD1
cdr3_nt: TGCGCCAGCAGCGCGGACAGGGGAGCCTACGAGCAGTACTTC
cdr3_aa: CASSADRGAYEQYF

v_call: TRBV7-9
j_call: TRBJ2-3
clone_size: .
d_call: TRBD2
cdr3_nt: TGTGCCAGCACCAAGGACGGGGGGACCGATACGCAGTATTTT
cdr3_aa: CASTKDGGTDTQYF

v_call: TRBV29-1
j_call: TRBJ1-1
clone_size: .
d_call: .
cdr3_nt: TGCAGCGTTGAGGGACACGTGAACACTGAAGCTTTCTTT
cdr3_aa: CSVEGHVNTEAFF

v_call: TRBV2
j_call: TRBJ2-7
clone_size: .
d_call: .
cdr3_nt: TGTGCCAGCAGTGGGCCTGCGTTTTCGGGAGCCATCCTTCACGAGCAGTACTTC
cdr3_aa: CASSGPAFSGAILHEQYF

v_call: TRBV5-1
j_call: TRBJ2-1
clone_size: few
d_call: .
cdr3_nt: TGCGCCAGCAGCTTGTGGGACTACAATGAGCAGTTCTTC
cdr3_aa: CASSLWDYNEQFF

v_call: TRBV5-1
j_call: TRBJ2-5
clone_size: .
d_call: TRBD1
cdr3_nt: TGCGCCAGCACCCCTCTGGGACAGGGGGGATTGGAGACCCAGTACTTC
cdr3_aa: CASTPLGQGGLETQYF

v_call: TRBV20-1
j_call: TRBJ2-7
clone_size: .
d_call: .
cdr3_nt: TGCAGTGCTAGAGTGGGTAACGAGCAGTACTTC
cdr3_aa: CSARVGNEQYF

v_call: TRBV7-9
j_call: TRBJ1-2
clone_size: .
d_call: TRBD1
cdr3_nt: TGTGCCAGCAGCTTAACTCAGGGGGCCGACTACACCTTC
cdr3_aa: CASSLTQGADYTF